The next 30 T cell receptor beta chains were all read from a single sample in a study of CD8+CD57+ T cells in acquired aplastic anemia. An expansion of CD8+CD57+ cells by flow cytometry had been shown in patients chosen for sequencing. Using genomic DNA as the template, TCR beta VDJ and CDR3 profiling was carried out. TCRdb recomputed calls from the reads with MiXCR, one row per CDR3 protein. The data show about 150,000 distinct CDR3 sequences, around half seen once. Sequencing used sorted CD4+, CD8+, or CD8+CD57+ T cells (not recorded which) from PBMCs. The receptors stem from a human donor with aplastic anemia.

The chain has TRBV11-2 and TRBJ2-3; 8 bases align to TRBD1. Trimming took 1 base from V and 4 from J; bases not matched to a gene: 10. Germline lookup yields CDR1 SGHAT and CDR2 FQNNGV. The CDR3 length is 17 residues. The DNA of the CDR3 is TGTGCCAGCAGCTTAGGGACAGGGATGATGATCTCAGATACGCAGTATTTT. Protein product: CASSLGTGMMISDTQYF. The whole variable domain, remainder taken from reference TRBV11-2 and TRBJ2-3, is EAGVAQSPRYKIIEKRQSVAFWCNPISGHATLYWYQQILGQGPKLLIQFQNNGVVDDSQLPKDRFSAERLKGVDSTLKIQPAKLEDSAVYLCASSLGTGMMISDTQYFGPGTRLTVL.

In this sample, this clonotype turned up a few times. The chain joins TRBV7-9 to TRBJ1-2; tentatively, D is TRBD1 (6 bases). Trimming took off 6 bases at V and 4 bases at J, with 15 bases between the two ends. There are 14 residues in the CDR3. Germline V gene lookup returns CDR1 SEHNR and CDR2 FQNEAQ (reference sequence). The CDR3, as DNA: TGTGCCAGCAGGCTGGACAGTACCTTCTATGGCTACACCTTC. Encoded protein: CASRLDSTFYGYTF. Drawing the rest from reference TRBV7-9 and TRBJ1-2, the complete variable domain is DTGVSQNPRHKITKRGQNVTFRCDPISEHNRLYWYRQTLGQGPEFLTYFQNEAQLEKSRLLSDRFSAERPKGSFSTLEIQRTEQGDSAMYLCASRLDSTFYGYTFGSGTRLTVV.

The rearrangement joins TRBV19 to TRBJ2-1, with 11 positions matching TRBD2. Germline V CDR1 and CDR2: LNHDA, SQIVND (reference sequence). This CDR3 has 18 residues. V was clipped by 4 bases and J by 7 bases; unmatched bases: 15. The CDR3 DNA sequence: TGTGCCAGTAGTACTTCGCTGACTAGCGGGACTACTCGGAATGAGCAGTTCTTC. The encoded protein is CASSTSLTSGTTRNEQFF.

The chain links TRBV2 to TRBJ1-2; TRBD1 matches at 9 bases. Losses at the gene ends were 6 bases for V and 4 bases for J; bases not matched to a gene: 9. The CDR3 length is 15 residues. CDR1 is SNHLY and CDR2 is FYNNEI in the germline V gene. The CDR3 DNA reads TGTGCCAGCAGGCTGGGACAGGGTTTAGGCTATGGCTACACCTTC. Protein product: CASRLGQGLGYGYTF.

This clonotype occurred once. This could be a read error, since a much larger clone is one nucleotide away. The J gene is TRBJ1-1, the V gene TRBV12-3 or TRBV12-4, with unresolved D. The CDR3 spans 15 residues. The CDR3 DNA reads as TGTGCCGGCAGTTTAGTCTCCGGGCAAAACACTGAAGCTTTCTTT. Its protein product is CAGSLVSGQNTEAFF.

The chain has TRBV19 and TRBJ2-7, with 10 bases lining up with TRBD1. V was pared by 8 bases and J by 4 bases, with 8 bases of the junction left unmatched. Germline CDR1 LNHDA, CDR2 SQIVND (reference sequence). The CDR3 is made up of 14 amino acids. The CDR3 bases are TGTGCCAGTGGCCCGGGACAGGGGCTATACGAGCAGTACTTC. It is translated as CASGPGQGLYEQYF.

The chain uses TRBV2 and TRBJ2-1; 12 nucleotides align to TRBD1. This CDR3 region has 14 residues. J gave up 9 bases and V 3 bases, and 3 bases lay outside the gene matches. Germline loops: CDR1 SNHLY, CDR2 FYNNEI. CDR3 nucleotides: TGTGCCAGCAGTGAGGGGACAGGGGGCGGTGAGCAGTTCTTC. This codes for CASSEGTGGGEQFF.

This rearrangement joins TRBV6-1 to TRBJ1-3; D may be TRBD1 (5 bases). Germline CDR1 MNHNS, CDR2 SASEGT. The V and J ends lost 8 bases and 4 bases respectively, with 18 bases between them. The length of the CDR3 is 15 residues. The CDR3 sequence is CASAREGLGGNTIYF. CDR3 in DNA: TGTGCCAGCGCCAGGGAGGGTTTAGGGGGAAACACCATATATTTT.

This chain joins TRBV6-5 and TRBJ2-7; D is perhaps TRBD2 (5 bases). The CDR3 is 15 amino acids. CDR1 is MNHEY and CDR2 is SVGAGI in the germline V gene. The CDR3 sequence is CASSYSRRSAYGQYV. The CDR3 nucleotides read TGTGCCAGCAGTTACTCGAGGAGGAGCGCCTACGGGCAGTACGTC.

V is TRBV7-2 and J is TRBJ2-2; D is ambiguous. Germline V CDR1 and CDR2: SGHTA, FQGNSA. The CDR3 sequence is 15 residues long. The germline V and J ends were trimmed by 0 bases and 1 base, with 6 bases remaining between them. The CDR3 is CASSLAGLNTGELFF. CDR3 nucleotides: TGTGCCAGCAGCTTAGCTGGGTTGAACACCGGGGAGCTGTTTTTT.

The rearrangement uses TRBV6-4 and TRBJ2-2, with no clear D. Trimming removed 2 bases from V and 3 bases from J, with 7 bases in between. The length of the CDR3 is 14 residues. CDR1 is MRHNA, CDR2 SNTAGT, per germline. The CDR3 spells CASSDNLDTGELFF. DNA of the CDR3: TGTGCCAGCAGTGACAATTTGGACACCGGGGAGCTGTTTTTT.

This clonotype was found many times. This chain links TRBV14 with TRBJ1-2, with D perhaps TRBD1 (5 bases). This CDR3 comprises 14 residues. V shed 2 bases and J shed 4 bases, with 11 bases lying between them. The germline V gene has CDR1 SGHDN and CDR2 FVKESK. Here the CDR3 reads CASSQRGHSYGYTF. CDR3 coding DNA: TGTGCCAGCAGCCAACGGGGCCATAGCTATGGCTACACCTTC.

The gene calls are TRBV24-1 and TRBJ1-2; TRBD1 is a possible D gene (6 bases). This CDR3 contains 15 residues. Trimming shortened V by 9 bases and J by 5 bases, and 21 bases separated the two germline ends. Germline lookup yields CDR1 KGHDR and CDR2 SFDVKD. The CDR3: CATEIRGAGSYGYTF. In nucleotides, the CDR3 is TGTGCCACCGAAATAAGGGGGGCTGGGTCGTATGGCTACACCTTC.

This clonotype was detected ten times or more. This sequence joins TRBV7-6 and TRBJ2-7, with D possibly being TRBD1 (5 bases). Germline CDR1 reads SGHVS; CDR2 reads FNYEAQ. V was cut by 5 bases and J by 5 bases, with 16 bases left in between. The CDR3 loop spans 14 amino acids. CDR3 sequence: CASSRRQSGDEQYF. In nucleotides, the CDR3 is TGTGCCAGCAGCCGACGACAGTCGGGCGACGAGCAGTACTTC.

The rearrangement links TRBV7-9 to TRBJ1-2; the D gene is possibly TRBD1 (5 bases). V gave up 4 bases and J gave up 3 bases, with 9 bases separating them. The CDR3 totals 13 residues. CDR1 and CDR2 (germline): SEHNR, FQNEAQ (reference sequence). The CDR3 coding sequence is TGTGCCAGCAGCTCTTGGGGGGACTATGGCTACACCTTC. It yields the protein CASSSWGDYGYTF.

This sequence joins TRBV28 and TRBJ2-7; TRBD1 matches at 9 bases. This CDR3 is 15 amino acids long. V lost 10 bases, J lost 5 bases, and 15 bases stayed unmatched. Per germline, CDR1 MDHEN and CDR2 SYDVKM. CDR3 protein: CATFSRGTGRNEQYF. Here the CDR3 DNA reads TGTGCCACCTTCTCGAGGGGGACAGGGAGGAACGAGCAGTACTTC.

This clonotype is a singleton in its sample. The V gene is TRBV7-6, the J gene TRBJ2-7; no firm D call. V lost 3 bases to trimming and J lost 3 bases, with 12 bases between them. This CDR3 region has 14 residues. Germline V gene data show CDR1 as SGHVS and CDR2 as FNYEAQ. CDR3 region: CASSFDLDRYEQYF. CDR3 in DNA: TGTGCCAGCAGCTTCGACCTAGACCGCTACGAGCAGTACTTC.

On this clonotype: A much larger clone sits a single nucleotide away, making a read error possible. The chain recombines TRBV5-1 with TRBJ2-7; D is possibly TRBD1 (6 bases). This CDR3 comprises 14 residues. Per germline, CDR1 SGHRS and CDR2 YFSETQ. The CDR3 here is CASRTGQGIYDQYF. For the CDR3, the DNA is TGCGCCAGCAGAACGGGGCAGGGGATATACGACCAGTACTTC.

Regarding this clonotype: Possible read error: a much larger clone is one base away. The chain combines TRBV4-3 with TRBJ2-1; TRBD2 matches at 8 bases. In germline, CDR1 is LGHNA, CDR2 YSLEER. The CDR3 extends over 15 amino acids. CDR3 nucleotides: TGCGCCAGCAGCCAAGGCGCGGGGGGCCACAATGAGCAGCTCTTC. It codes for CASSQGAGGHNEQLF.

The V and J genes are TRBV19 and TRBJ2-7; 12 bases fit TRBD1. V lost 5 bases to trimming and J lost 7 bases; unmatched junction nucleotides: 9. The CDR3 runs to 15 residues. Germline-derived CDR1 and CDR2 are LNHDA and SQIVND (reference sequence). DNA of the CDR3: TGTGCCAGTAGTGTGACGGGACAGGGGGCGAGGGAGCAGTACTTC. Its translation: CASSVTGQGAREQYF.

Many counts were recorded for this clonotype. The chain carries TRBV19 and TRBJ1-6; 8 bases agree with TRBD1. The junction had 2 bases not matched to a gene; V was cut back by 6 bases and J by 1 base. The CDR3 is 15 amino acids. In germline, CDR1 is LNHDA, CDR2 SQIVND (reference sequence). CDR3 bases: TGTGCCAGTAGAGACAGGGGATCCTATAATTCACCCCTCCACTTT. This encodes CASRDRGSYNSPLHF.

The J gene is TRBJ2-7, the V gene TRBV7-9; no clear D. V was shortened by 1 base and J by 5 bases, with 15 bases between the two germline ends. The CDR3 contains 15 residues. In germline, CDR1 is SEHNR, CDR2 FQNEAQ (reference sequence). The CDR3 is CASSLEVGDLDEQYF. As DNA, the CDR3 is TGTGCCAGCAGCTTAGAGGTGGGTGACCTCGACGAGCAGTACTTC.

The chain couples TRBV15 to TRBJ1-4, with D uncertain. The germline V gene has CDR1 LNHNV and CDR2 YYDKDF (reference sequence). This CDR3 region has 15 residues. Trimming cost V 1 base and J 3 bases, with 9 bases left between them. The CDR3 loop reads CATSRGNAANEKLFF. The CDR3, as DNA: TGTGCCACCAGCAGAGGTAACGCTGCTAATGAAAAACTGTTTTTT.

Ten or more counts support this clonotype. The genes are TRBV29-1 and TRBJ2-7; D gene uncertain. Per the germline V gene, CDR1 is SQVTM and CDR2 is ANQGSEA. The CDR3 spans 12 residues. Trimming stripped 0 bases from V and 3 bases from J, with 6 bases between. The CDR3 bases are TGCAGCGTTGAAGACAGGAGCTACGAGCAGTACTTC. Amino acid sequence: CSVEDRSYEQYF.

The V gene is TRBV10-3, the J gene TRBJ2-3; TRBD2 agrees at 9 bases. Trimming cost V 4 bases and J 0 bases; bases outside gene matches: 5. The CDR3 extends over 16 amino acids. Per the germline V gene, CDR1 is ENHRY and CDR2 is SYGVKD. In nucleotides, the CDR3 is TGTGCCATCAGTGCTCTAGCGGGACCTAGCACAGATACGCAGTATTTT. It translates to CAISALAGPSTDTQYF.

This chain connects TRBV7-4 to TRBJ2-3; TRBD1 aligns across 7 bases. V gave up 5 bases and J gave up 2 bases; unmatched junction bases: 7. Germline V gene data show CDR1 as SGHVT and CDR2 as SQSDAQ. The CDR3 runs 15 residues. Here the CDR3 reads CASSEGTVLTDTQYF. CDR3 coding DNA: TGTGCCAGCAGCGAGGGGACAGTGCTCACAGATACGCAGTATTTT.

The CDR3 bases are TGTGCCACCCAGCAGGGGCCCTACAATGAGCAGTTCTTC. Its translation: CATQQGPYNEQFF. J is TRBJ2-1 and V is TRBV24-1, with D perhaps matching TRBD1 (6 bases). V was clipped by 9 bases and J by 2 bases, with 10 bases between them. The CDR3 is 13 residues long. From germline, CDR1 is KGHDR and CDR2 SFDVKD.

The CDR3 DNA sequence: TGTGCCAGCAGTGCCAGTTCCCACTCACCCCTCCACTTT. Translation gives CASSASSHSPLHF. The chain employs TRBV2 and TRBJ1-6; no firm D call. CDR1 is SNHLY and CDR2 is FYNNEI in the germline V gene. Trimming removed 4 bases from V and 10 bases from J, with 11 bases in between. This CDR3 spans 13 amino acids.

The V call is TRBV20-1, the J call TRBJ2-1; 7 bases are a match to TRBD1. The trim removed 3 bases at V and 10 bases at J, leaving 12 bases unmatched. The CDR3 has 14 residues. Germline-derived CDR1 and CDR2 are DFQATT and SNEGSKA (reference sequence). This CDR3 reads CSASFPDRVREQFF. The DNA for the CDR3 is TGCAGTGCTAGCTTCCCCGACAGGGTGCGGGAGCAGTTCTTC.

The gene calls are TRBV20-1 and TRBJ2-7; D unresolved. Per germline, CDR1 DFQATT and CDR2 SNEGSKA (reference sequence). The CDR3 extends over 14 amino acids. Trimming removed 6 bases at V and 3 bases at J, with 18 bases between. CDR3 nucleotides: TGCAGTGCCCCGTTCGCAGCTCGCGGCTACGAGCAGTACTTC. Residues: CSAPFAARGYEQYF.